The text below deals with one TCR beta chain. The data belong to a study of Tregs in tolerant kidney transplant recipients. This CDR3 is 11 amino acids long. CDR1 and CDR2 from the germline V gene are MDHEN and SYDVKM. Trimming removed 8 bases at V and 11 bases at J, with 16 bases between. The table came from immunoSEQ multiplex PCR; TCRdb's copy has only in-frame clones and leaves some out. The table shows about 64,000 clones, with more than 95% occurring only once. The J gene is TRBJ2-7, the V gene TRBV28, with D possibly TRBD2 on 7 matching bases. The material was Tregs from blood, obtained before the transplant. This TCR derives from a human donor who received a combined kidney and bone marrow transplant. The CDR3 here is CASGRGGWKYF. CDR3 DNA: TGTGCCAGCGGTAGGGGGGGCTGGAAGTACTTC. The full variable domain, with the rest looked up from reference TRBV28 and TRBJ2-7, is DVKVTQSSRYLVKRTGEKVFLECVQDMDHENMFWYRQDPGLGLRLIYFSYDVKMKEKGDIPEGYSVSREKKERFSLILESASTNQTSMYLCASGRGGWKYFGPGTRLTVT.